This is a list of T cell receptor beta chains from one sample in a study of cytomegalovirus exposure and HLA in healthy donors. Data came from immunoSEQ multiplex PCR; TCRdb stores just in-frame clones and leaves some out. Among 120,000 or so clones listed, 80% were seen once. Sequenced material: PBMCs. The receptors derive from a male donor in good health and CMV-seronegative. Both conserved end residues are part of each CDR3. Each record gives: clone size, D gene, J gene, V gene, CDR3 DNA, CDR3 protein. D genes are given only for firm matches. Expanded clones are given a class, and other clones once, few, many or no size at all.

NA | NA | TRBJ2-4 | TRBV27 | TGTGCCAGCAGCACCCCGAAGACAGGACCCCTAAACATTCAGTACTTC | CASSTPKTGPLNIQYF
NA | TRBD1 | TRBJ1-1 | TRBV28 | TGTGCCAGCAGTTTTTCAGGGGGCTCGTATGTTTTTGCTGAAGCTTTCTTT | CASSFSGGSYVFAEAFF
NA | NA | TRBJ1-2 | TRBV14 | TGTGCCAGCAGCCAAGAAGGGGCCCTCTATGGCTACACCTTC | CASSQEGALYGYTF
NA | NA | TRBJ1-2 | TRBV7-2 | TGTGCCAGCAGCCACGCCCCACAGGGATACGGCTACACCTTC | CASSHAPQGYGYTF
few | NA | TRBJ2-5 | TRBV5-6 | TGTGCCAGCAGCCGGCTTCCCGGCGGTCAAGAGACCCAGTACTTC | CASSRLPGGQETQYF
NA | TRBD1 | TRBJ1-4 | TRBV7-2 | TGTGCCAGCAGCCAAAATCGACAGGGAAGTGAAAAACTGTTTTTT | CASSQNRQGSEKLFF
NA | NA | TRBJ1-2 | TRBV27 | TGTGCCAGCAGTTTAGAAGGGGCGTGGGGCTACACCTTC | CASSLEGAWGYTF
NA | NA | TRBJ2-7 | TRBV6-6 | TGTGCCAGCAGTTATCGGGGGACCGACGAGCAGTACTTC | CASSYRGTDEQYF
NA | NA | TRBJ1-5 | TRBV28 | TGTGCCAGCAGTTCCGAGGCCACCTTTCCGGGTTCCCAGCCCCAGCATTTT | CASSSEATFPGSQPQHF
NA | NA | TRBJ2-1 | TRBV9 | TGTGCCAGCAGCACCTCCGGGGTCTACAATGAGCAGTTCTTC | CASSTSGVYNEQFF
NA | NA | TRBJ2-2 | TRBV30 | TGTGCCTGGAGGGCGGGGACCTTGGGGCTGTTTTTT | CAWRAGTLGLFF
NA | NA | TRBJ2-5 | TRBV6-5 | TGTGCCAGCATATCATCGGCGGCACAAGAGACCCAGTACTTC | CASISSAAQETQYF
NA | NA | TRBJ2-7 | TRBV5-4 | TGTGCCAGCAGCTCCGGTGGGCAGACTACCTACGAGCAGTACTTC | CASSSGGQTTYEQYF
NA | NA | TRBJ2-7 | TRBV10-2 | TGCGCCAGCAGTGAGATGAGGGATAACGAGCAGTACTTC | CASSEMRDNEQYF
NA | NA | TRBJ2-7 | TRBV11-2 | TGTGCCAGCAGCTTAGGAGGGTTCGGCTACGAGCAGTACTTC | CASSLGGFGYEQYF
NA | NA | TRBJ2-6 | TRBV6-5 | TGTGCCAGCAGTTATAAGGGAAGTGGGGCCAACGGCCTGACTTTC | CASSYKGSGANGLTF
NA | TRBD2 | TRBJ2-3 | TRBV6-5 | TGTGCCAGCAGTTACTCGAGAGCGGGAGGGGATACGCAGTATTTT | CASSYSRAGGDTQYF
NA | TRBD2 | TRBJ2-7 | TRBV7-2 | TGTGCCAGCAGCAGACAACTAGCGGGAGAGCAGTACTTC | CASSRQLAGEQYF
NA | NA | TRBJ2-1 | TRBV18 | TGTGCCAGCTCACCGGACATTCATGAGCAGTTCTTC | CASSPDIHEQFF
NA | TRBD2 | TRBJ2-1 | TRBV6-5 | TGTGCCAGCAGTTACCGCGGACTAGCCGGCGCCCTTGAGCAGTTCTTC | CASSYRGLAGALEQFF
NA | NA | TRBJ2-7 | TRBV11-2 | TGTGCCACCTCAGGGGTAGTCTTAGGGCAGTACTTC | CATSGVVLGQYF
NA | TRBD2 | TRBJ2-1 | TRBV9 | TGTGCCAGCAGCGTAGGGGAGGGGCGCGAGCAGTTCTTC | CASSVGEGREQFF
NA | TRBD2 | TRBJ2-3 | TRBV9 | TGTGCCAGCAACGGACTAGCGGGAAAAGATACGCAGTATTTT | CASNGLAGKDTQYF
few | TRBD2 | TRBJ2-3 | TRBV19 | TGTGCCAGTAGTACACGGACTCTAGCGGGGGGCCGTAGCACAGATACGCAGTATTTT | CASSTRTLAGGRSTDTQYF
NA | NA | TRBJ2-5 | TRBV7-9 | TGTTCCAGCAGCTTACCAGGCCAAGAGACCCAGTACTTC | CSSSLPGQETQYF
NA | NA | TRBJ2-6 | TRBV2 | TGTGCCAGCCCATCAGGGATTGGGGCCAACGTCCTGACTTTC | CASPSGIGANVLTF
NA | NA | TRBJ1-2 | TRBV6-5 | TGTGCCAGTGCCGCGGGGGCTAACTATGGCTACACCTTC | CASAAGANYGYTF
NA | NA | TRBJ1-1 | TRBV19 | TGTGCCAGTAGCCTGGCGGGGAACACTGAAGCTTTCTTT | CASSLAGNTEAFF
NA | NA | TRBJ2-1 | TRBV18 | TGTGCCAGCTCACCAAAAGCGGAATCCTACAATGAGCAGTTCTTC | CASSPKAESYNEQFF
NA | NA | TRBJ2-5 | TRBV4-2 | TGTGCCAGCAGCCTAACAGGGCGAGAGACCCAGTACTTC | CASSLTGRETQYF
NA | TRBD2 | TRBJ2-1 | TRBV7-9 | TGTGCCAGCAGCTCGCTAGCGGGGGGGGGAGAGCAGTTCTTC | CASSSLAGGGEQFF
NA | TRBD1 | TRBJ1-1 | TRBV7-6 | TGTGCCAGCAGCCAAACAGGGGGCGCTGAAGCTTTCTTT | CASSQTGGAEAFF
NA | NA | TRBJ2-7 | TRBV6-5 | TGTGCCAGCAGCCGAGGGGGGGGTCCCTACGAGCAGTACTTC | CASSRGGGPYEQYF
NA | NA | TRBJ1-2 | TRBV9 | TGTGCCAGCAGCGTAGTACAGGGTATGAGTGGCTACACCTTC | CASSVVQGMSGYTF
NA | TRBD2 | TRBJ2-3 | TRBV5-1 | TGCGCCAGCAGCCCACTAGCGGCAGATACGCAGTATTTT | CASSPLAADTQYF
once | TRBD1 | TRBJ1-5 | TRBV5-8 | TGTGCCAGCAGCCGGGACAGGGGGCGCGATCAGCCCCAGCATTTT | CASSRDRGRDQPQHF
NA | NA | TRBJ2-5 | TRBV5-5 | TGTGCCAGCAGCCGCCAGGTGGGCGAAGAGACCCAGTACTTC | CASSRQVGEETQYF
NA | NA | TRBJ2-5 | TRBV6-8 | TGTGCCAGCAGTTACTCGAGGGCAGGGGAGTATCAAGAGACCCAGTACTTC | CASSYSRAGEYQETQYF
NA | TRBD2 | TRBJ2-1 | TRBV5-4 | TGTGCCAGCAGCTTCGTCGGCGGGAGGGACAATGAGCAGTTCTTC | CASSFVGGRDNEQFF
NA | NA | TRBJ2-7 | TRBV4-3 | TGCGCCAGCAGCCCTGGACTTTTAACGTCGGGGCAGTACTTC | CASSPGLLTSGQYF
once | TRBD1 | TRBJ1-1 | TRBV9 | TGTGCCAGCAGACCAACAGGGGGCGAAGCTTTCTTT | CASRPTGGEAFF
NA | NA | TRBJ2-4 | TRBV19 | TGTGCCAGTAGTTCGGACAGATCCAAAAACATTCAGTACTTC | CASSSDRSKNIQYF
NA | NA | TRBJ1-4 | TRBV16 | TGTGCCAGCAGCCAATCGAGGGACAATCAACTGTTTTTT | CASSQSRDNQLFF
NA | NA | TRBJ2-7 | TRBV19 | TGTGCCAGTAGTATGCTTGGCGGATCCTACGAGCAGTACTTC | CASSMLGGSYEQYF
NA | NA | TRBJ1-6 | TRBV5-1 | TGCGCCAGCAGCCTATTGGGGAGGCCGAGAGATAATTCACCCCTCCACTTT | CASSLLGRPRDNSPLHF